One sample yielded the 20 T cell receptor beta chains listed below, sequenced in a study of Ad26.COV2.S vaccination and SARS-CoV-2 variants (dated by TCRdb to the early 2020s). The treatment or condition label corresponds to: over 15 received Ad26.COV2.S at low or high dose, single or two shots; a few received placebo; per-sample allocation not given. Repertoires of vaccine and placebo recipients were sequenced from samples taken on day 63 after the first injection. The receptor library was made with the immunoSEQ multiplex PCR assay. Sourced from immuneACCESS, this table was stored by TCRdb with only in-frame sequences that have V and J called. A share of the clones is absent; for the studies checked, an unresolved V gene accounts for under half, and the remainder has no known explanation. The sample includes a few hundred thousand clones, with 75% to 95% observed a single time. The top ten clonotypes cover 12% of the sample.

Sequenced material: peripheral blood, taken in a trial of Ad26.COV2.S vaccine versus placebo. The receptors stem from a person between 18 and 65 years old who received the Ad26.COV2.S COVID-19 vaccine or a placebo.

The V and J genes are TRBV19 and TRBJ1-5; D uncertain. Trimming took off 3 bases at V and 8 bases at J, with 17 bases between the two ends. Germline CDR1 is LNHDA and CDR2 is SQIVND (reference sequence). The CDR3 contains 15 residues. CDR3 sequence: CASSIEGLPLKPQHF. The CDR3 nucleotides are TGTGCCAGTAGTATTGAAGGGCTGCCGCTAAAGCCCCAGCATTTT.

The V and J genes are TRBV19 and TRBJ1-1; no definite D call. The CDR3 loop spans 14 amino acids. The V end was cut by 0 bases, the J end by 6 bases, with 11 bases between. Germline loops: CDR1 LNHDA, CDR2 SQIVND (reference sequence). CDR3 DNA: TGTGCCAGTAGTATAGAGGGTTTTTACGCTGAAGCTTTCTTT. Its translation is CASSIEGFYAEAFF.

The genes are TRBV5-4 and TRBJ2-2; TRBD1 is a possible D gene (6 bases). The CDR3 sequence is 15 residues long. Germline V gives CDR1 SGHNT, CDR2 YYREEE (reference sequence). V was pared by 1 base and J by 1 base, with 8 bases between. CDR3 protein: CASSLQQGNTGELFF. As DNA, the CDR3 is TGTGCCAGCAGCTTGCAACAGGGGAACACCGGGGAGCTGTTTTTT.

Comment on this clone: A far larger clone differs by one base, so this is likely a read error. The chain uses TRBV5-4 and TRBJ2-7; 9 positions agree with TRBD1. Germline CDR1 and CDR2: SGHNT and YYREEE (reference sequence). V was pared by 5 bases and J by 3 bases, with 6 bases of the junction left unmatched. This CDR3 comprises 14 residues. The CDR3 nucleotides are TGTGCCAGCAGGCCCGGGACAGGGAGCTACGAGCAGTACTTC. Amino acid sequence: CASRPGTGSYEQYF.

The rearrangement joins TRBV2 to TRBJ2-7; unclear D gene. Germline V CDR1 and CDR2: SNHLY, FYNNEI. The CDR3 loop spans 13 amino acids. The V and J ends lost 0 bases and 3 bases respectively, with 6 bases between them. The CDR3 sequence: CASSEAPVYEQYF. The CDR3 coding sequence is TGTGCCAGCAGTGAAGCGCCCGTCTACGAGCAGTACTTC. The full variable domain, with the rest looked up from reference TRBV2 and TRBJ2-7, is EPEVTQTPSHQVTQMGQEVILRCVPISNHLYFYWYRQILGQKVEFLVSFYNNEISEKSEIFDDQFSVERPDGSNFTLKIRSTKLEDSAMYFCASSEAPVYEQYFGPGTRLTVT.

The chain uses TRBV13 and TRBJ2-1; 9 nucleotides agree with TRBD1. Per germline, CDR1 PRHDT and CDR2 FYEKMQ (reference sequence). This CDR3 contains 14 residues. V trimming: 5 bases; J trimming: 7 bases; junction bases outside the gene matches: 6. Written as DNA, the CDR3 is TGTGCCAGCAGCCGGCCGACAGGGGGGAATGAGCAGTTCTTC. Translation gives CASSRPTGGNEQFF.

V gene TRBV29-1 combines with J gene TRBJ1-1, with D unresolved. V lost 5 bases, J lost 1 base, and 8 bases lay in between. The CDR3 has 12 residues. The germline CDR1 and CDR2 sequences are SQVTM and ANQGSEA. The DNA of the CDR3 is TGCAGCGTTTTAGATTCGAACACTGAAGCTTTCTTT. Protein: CSVLDSNTEAFF. The full variable domain, its missing parts supplied by reference TRBV29-1 and TRBJ1-1, is SAVISQKPSRDICQRGTSLTIQCQVDSQVTMMFWYRQQPGQSLTLIATANQGSEATYESGFVIDKFPISRPNLTFSTLTVSNMSPEDSSIYLCSVLDSNTEAFFGQGTRLTVV.

This chain joins TRBV11-3 and TRBJ2-7; 7 bases map to TRBD2. With V trimmed by 5 bases and J by 5 bases, 9 bases remained unmatched. The CDR3 spans 14 residues. Germline CDR1 reads SGHNT; CDR2 reads YENEEA. This CDR3 is CASSKAGRRDEQYF. The DNA for the CDR3 is TGTGCCAGCAGCAAAGCGGGACGCCGGGACGAGCAGTACTTC.

CDR3 protein: CASSRSGQGQETQYF. The CDR3 coding sequence is TGTGCCAGCAGCCGATCGGGGCAGGGCCAAGAGACCCAGTACTTC. The rearrangement uses TRBV11-3 and TRBJ2-5; D tentatively fits TRBD1 or TRBD2 (5 bases each). Trimming removed 5 bases at V and 1 base at J, with 14 bases between. The CDR3 contains 15 residues. Germline loops: CDR1 SGHNT, CDR2 YENEEA.

This chain links TRBV18 with TRBJ2-1; 13 positions match TRBD2. With V trimmed by 6 bases and J by 4 bases, 3 bases remained unmatched. Germline V lookup: CDR1 KGHSH, CDR2 LQKENI. CDR3 length: 15 residues. The CDR3 DNA reads TGTGCCAGCTCCAGGGGACTAGCGGGGTACAATGAGCAGTTCTTC. Its translation is CASSRGLAGYNEQFF.

This clone was detected once. V is TRBV7-9 and J is TRBJ2-1, with D perhaps matching TRBD1 (5 bases). The CDR3 spans 14 residues. CDR1 and CDR2 from the germline V gene are SEHNR and FQNEAQ (reference sequence). V lost 1 base, J lost 15 bases, and 19 bases lay in between. The CDR3 sequence is CASSLDGTGLSGFF. CDR3 DNA sequence: TGTGCCAGCAGCTTAGACGGAACAGGTCTTTCGGGGTTCTTC.

V usage is TRBV7-9 and J usage is TRBJ1-2; D possibly corresponds to TRBD1 (5 bases). Germline V CDR1 and CDR2: SEHNR, FQNEAQ (reference sequence). The CDR3 covers 17 residues. V gave up 5 bases and J gave up 0 bases, with 19 bases separating them. Written as DNA, the CDR3 is TGTGCCAGCAGCCAAATTGGGGCAGCCGAAGCTAACTATGGCTACACCTTC. Translating it yields CASSQIGAAEANYGYTF.

The chain is built from TRBV9 and TRBJ1-1; no clear D. CDR3 length: 13 amino acids. Trimming removed 1 base from V and 0 bases from J, with 4 bases in between. CDR1 SGDLS and CDR2 YYNGEE come from the germline V gene. CDR3 DNA: TGTGCCAGCAGCGTAAATCTGAACACTGAAGCTTTCTTT. Amino acids: CASSVNLNTEAFF.

This chain uses TRBV7-6 with TRBJ2-3; 11 positions agree with TRBD2. The CDR3 runs to 16 residues. V lost 1 base, J lost 3 bases, and 3 bases stayed unmatched. CDR1 and CDR2 from the germline V gene are SGHVS and FNYEAQ. CDR3 coding DNA: TGTGCCAGCAGCTTAGTAGCGGGAGGGAGGACAGATACGCAGTATTTT. It yields the protein CASSLVAGGRTDTQYF.

CDR3 region: CAWSDGAHNSPLHF. In DNA, the CDR3 is TGTGCCTGGAGTGATGGGGCTCATAATTCACCCCTCCACTTT. The J gene is TRBJ1-6, the V gene TRBV30, with TRBD1 as a possible D gene (5 bases). The CDR3 is made up of 14 amino acids. V was clipped by 1 base and J by 5 bases, with 9 bases between them. Germline V gene lookup returns CDR1 GTSNPN and CDR2 SVGIG (reference sequence). Using reference TRBV30 and TRBJ1-6 for the parts outside the CDR3, the full variable domain is SQTIHQWPATLVQPVGSPLSLECTVEGTSNPNLYWYRQAAGRGLQLLFYSVGIGQISSEVPQNLSASRPQDRQFILSSKKLLLSDSGFYLCAWSDGAHNSPLHFGNGTRLTVT.

The rearrangement uses TRBV7-9 and TRBJ2-2, with a possible D match to TRBD2 (6 bases). Germline V gene sequence: CDR1 SEHNR, CDR2 FQNEAQ (reference sequence). V gave up 1 base and J gave up 9 bases, with 9 bases separating them. There are 13 residues in the CDR3. The CDR3 DNA is TGTGCCAGCAGCTTAGAGCTAGCGCGGGAGCTGTTTTTT. Amino acid sequence: CASSLELARELFF. Complete variable domain (other parts from reference TRBV7-9 and TRBJ2-2): DTGVSQNPRHKITKRGQNVTFRCDPISEHNRLYWYRQTLGQGPEFLTYFQNEAQLEKSRLLSDRFSAERPKGSFSTLEIQRTEQGDSAMYLCASSLELARELFFGEGSRLTVL.

The rearrangement uses TRBV30 and TRBJ1-1, with 12 bases identical to TRBD1. Germline V CDR1 and CDR2: GTSNPN, SVGIG (reference sequence). The trim removed 1 base at V and 11 bases at J, leaving 8 bases unmatched. CDR3 size: 14 residues. CDR3 in DNA: TGTGCCTGGAGTGCCGGGACAGGGGGCAGGGGGGCTTTCTTT. It encodes CAWSAGTGGRGAFF.

The chain employs TRBV28 and TRBJ2-3, with D perhaps TRBD1 (6 bases). With 6 bases removed from V and 2 bases from J, the gap between germline ends came to 24 bases. Germline V gives CDR1 MDHEN, CDR2 SYDVKM. This CDR3 spans 18 amino acids. The CDR3 sequence: CASRVRQGFLTYTDTQYF. The CDR3, as DNA: TGTGCCAGCAGGGTCCGGCAGGGGTTCCTTACATACACAGATACGCAGTATTTT.

The chain has TRBV6-2 or TRBV6-3 and TRBJ2-3; 11 bases match TRBD2. The CDR3 consists of 19 residues. Germline loops: CDR1 MNHEY, CDR2 SVGEGT. The trim removed 1 base at V and 2 bases at J, leaving 11 bases unmatched. CDR3 loop: CASSYYSGTSGSHTDTQYF. CDR3 DNA: TGTGCCAGCAGTTACTATTCCGGGACTAGCGGTTCCCACACAGATACGCAGTATTTT.

The rearrangement uses TRBV12-3 or TRBV12-4 and TRBJ2-1; D is possibly TRBD2 (6 bases). Trimming shortened V by 7 bases and J by 9 bases, and 16 bases separated the two germline ends. This CDR3 comprises 13 residues. CDR3 coding DNA: TGTGCCAGCAACCAGGGCGGGATTGCTGAGCAGTTCTTC. It encodes CASNQGGIAEQFF.